The 4 T cell receptor beta chains below were found in one sample sequenced in a study of early T cells in non-severe SARS-CoV-2 infection. TCRdb redid the calling of the 5' RACE reads with MiXCR, one entry per CDR3 protein. The repertoire includes tens of thousands of distinct CDR3 sequences, about 6.5% of them detected once, and about 2.7% sits in the top ten. Material: whole blood, obtained at baseline. The origin of the receptors is an adult who was a healthcare worker with PCR-confirmed SARS-CoV-2 infection or an uninfected control (not recorded which).

In this sample, this clonotype turned up many times. This chain connects TRBV27 to TRBJ1-5; a possible D gene is TRBD1 (5 bases). Deletions cut 2 bases from V and 5 bases from J, with 10 bases between. There are 14 residues in the CDR3. From germline, CDR1 is MNHEY and CDR2 SMNVEV (reference sequence). CDR3 region: CASSLEGTHQPQHF. CDR3 sequence (DNA): TGTGCCAGCAGTTTAGAAGGGACCCATCAGCCCCAGCATTTT.

This clonotype is labeled medium-sized. V usage is TRBV11-2 and J usage is TRBJ2-3, with TRBD2 matching over 11 bases. CDR3 size: 18 residues. Germline CDR1 SGHAT, CDR2 FQNNGV. After removal of 4 bases from V and 4 bases from J, the junction contained 13 bases not matched to a gene. The CDR3 here is CASSSPPSTSGVADTQYF. DNA of the CDR3: TGTGCCAGCAGCTCTCCTCCTTCGACTAGCGGGGTTGCAGATACGCAGTATTTT. The whole variable domain, filled in from reference TRBV11-2 and TRBJ2-3, reads EAGVAQSPRYKIIEKRQSVAFWCNPISGHATLYWYQQILGQGPKLLIQFQNNGVVDDSQLPKDRFSAERLKGVDSTLKIQPAKLEDSAVYLCASSSPPSTSGVADTQYFGPGTRLTVL.

The genes are TRBV15 and TRBJ2-6, with 10 bases aligning to TRBD1. The V gene's germline CDR1 is LNHNV and CDR2 YYDKDF (reference sequence). The CDR3 spans 18 residues. Unmatched junction bases numbered 5, after V lost 1 base and J lost 2 bases. The CDR3 region is CATSRGDRGLTGANVLTF. The CDR3 region has the DNA TGTGCCACCAGCAGAGGGGACAGGGGTTTAACTGGGGCCAACGTCCTGACTTTC.

This clonotype was seen at least ten times. The chain has TRBV6-6 and TRBJ2-1; tentatively, D is TRBD1 (6 bases). This CDR3 spans 15 amino acids. V was trimmed by 5 bases and J by 2 bases, leaving 13 bases between them. Per the germline V gene, CDR1 is MNHNY and CDR2 is SVGAGI (reference sequence). The CDR3 DNA reads as TGTGCCAGCAGTCTCGCGACAGGAGCCTACAATGAGCAGTTCTTC. Its protein is CASSLATGAYNEQFF.